The 18 T cell receptor beta chains listed next were all sequenced from one sample in a study of shared clonotypes between healthy human individuals. Measured with immunoSEQ multiplex PCR; TCRdb has only the in-frame clones, and not every one. The table records 2 million to 3 million clones, under 95% of them present only once. The sequenced sample consisted of naive CD4+ T cells from PBMCs. Subset noted: CD45RA+ positively selected. The receptors were gathered from a man younger than 35 in good health. Some clones in this sample may be carry-over from other donors' samples.

V is TRBV5-1 and J is TRBJ2-7; 15 bases map to TRBD2. CDR1 is SGHRS, CDR2 YFSETQ, per germline. V trimming: 4 bases; J trimming: 2 bases; junction bases outside the gene matches: 7. The CDR3 sequence is 17 residues long. CDR3 sequence: CASSQGTSGRPPYEQYF. For the CDR3, the DNA is TGCGCCAGCAGCCAGGGGACTAGCGGGAGGCCCCCCTACGAGCAGTACTTC.

The rearrangement joins TRBV19 to TRBJ2-2; D might be TRBD1 (6 bases). V was trimmed by 6 bases and J by 1 base, leaving 15 bases between them. CDR3 length: 16 residues. Germline V gives CDR1 LNHDA, CDR2 SQIVND (reference sequence). CDR3 protein: CASSYLQGWNTGELFF. CDR3 bases: TGTGCCAGTAGCTACCTACAGGGTTGGAACACCGGGGAGCTGTTTTTT.

This clone was seen once. This chain links TRBV15 with TRBJ2-1, with D tentatively TRBD1 (6 bases). The V end was cut by 0 bases, the J end by 8 bases, with 11 bases between. Germline V gives CDR1 LNHNV, CDR2 YYDKDF (reference sequence). The CDR3 has 14 amino acids. CDR3 residues: CATSRDNQGYEQFF. The CDR3 nucleotides read TGTGCCACCAGCAGAGATAATCAGGGGTATGAGCAGTTCTTC.

The chain employs TRBV19 and TRBJ1-1; 9 bases agree with TRBD1. Germline assignment: CDR1 LNHDA and CDR2 SQIVND (reference sequence). The CDR3 length is 15 residues. V lost 4 bases and J lost 1; bases outside the gene matches: 4. The CDR3 nucleotides are TGTGCCAGTAGTACTCGACAGGGGGAGAACACTGAAGCTTTCTTT. As protein: CASSTRQGENTEAFF. Complete variable domain (other parts from reference TRBV19 and TRBJ1-1): DGGITQSPKYLFRKEGQNVTLSCEQNLNHDAMYWYRQDPGQGLRLIYYSQIVNDFQKGDIAEGYSVSREKKESFPLTVTSAQKNPTAFYLCASSTRQGENTEAFFGQGTRLTVV.

This rearrangement joins TRBV5-1 to TRBJ2-2, with TRBD1 matching over 7 bases. This CDR3 contains 15 residues. V shed 4 bases, J shed 6 bases, and the junction held 9 bases outside the gene matches. CDR1 and CDR2 from the germline V gene are SGHRS and YFSETQ. The CDR3 spells CASSVTGVGAGELFF. CDR3 coding DNA: TGCGCCAGCAGCGTTACAGGGGTCGGCGCCGGGGAGCTGTTTTTT.

The rearrangement links TRBV6-5 to TRBJ2-5; tentative D call: TRBD2 (5 bases). Germline CDR1 is MNHEY and CDR2 is SVGAGI. The CDR3 sequence is 16 residues long. Trimming stripped 4 bases from V and 2 bases from J, with 17 bases between. The chain's CDR3 is CASSSGPSPGQETQYF. The CDR3 DNA sequence: TGTGCCAGCAGTTCCGGACCTAGCCCCGGGCAAGAGACCCAGTACTTC.

With regard to this clone: The identical CDR3 is also encoded by other nucleotide sequences in the sample. The chain combines TRBV5-1 with TRBJ1-2; TRBD1 aligns across 10 bases. Per the germline V gene, CDR1 is SGHRS and CDR2 is YFSETQ. The ends lost 4 bases at V and 8 bases at J; junction bases unmatched: 5. The CDR3 extends over 13 amino acids. The CDR3 protein is CASSLGTGEGYTF. The CDR3 DNA follows: TGCGCCAGCAGCCTCGGGACAGGGGAAGGCTACACCTTC.

V usage is TRBV11-1 and J usage is TRBJ1-2; a possible D gene is TRBD1 (5 bases). The germline V gene has CDR1 SGHAT and CDR2 FQDESV (reference sequence). V was cut by 0 bases and J by 3 bases, with 8 bases left in between. The CDR3 consists of 14 residues. The CDR3 coding sequence is TGTGCCAGCAGCTTAGCGGGGGACTACTATGGCTACACCTTC. Translation: CASSLAGDYYGYTF. The full variable domain, with the rest looked up from reference TRBV11-1 and TRBJ1-2, is EAEVAQSPRYKITEKSQAVAFWCDPISGHATLYWYRQILGQGPELLVQFQDESVVDDSQLPKDRFSAERLKGVDSTLKIQPAELGDSAMYLCASSLAGDYYGYTFGSGTRLTVV.

Worth noting for this clone: The same CDR3 can be traced to other DNA sequences in this sample. The rearrangement links TRBV28 to TRBJ1-2; D gene uncertain. The CDR3 runs 12 residues. Germline assignment: CDR1 MDHEN and CDR2 SYDVKM. Trimming cost V 2 bases and J 5 bases, with 6 bases left between them. CDR3 in DNA: TGTGCCAGCAGTTTACAGAGGTATGGCTACACCTTC. As protein: CASSLQRYGYTF.

This clone has just a few counts. The rearrangement uses TRBV28 and TRBJ2-7; TRBD1 aligns across 7 bases. Trimming took 2 bases from V and 0 from J; bases not matched to a gene: 4. In germline, CDR1 is MDHEN, CDR2 SYDVKM. The CDR3 totals 15 residues. This CDR3 reads CASSLIDRDSYEQYF. As DNA, the CDR3 is TGTGCCAGCAGTTTAATTGACAGGGACTCCTACGAGCAGTACTTC.

The chain couples TRBV5-1 to TRBJ1-3; D is undetermined. The CDR3 is made up of 15 amino acids. V was pared by 0 bases and J by 4 bases, with 11 bases between. From germline, CDR1 is SGHRS and CDR2 YFSETQ. This CDR3 reads CASSLAEGIGNTIYF. DNA for the CDR3: TGCGCCAGCAGCTTGGCAGAGGGAATCGGAAACACCATATATTTT.

The rearrangement uses TRBV19 and TRBJ1-1, with TRBD1 identical over 9 bases. Unmatched junction bases numbered 6, after V lost 6 bases and J lost 4 bases. The CDR3 consists of 14 residues. Germline V gives CDR1 LNHDA, CDR2 SQIVND (reference sequence). CDR3 loop: CASRGTGKFTEAFF. As DNA, the CDR3 is TGTGCCAGTAGGGGGACAGGGAAGTTCACTGAAGCTTTCTTT.

The genes are TRBV28 and TRBJ1-4, with D unclear. V dropped 6 bases and J dropped 0 bases, with 17 bases sitting between them. Germline V gene data show CDR1 as MDHEN and CDR2 as SYDVKM. This CDR3 comprises 17 residues. The CDR3 protein is CASSPRKGSATNEKLFF. Here the CDR3 DNA reads TGTGCCAGCAGCCCGCGGAAAGGCAGTGCAACTAATGAAAAACTGTTTTTT. Combining the CDR3 with reference TRBV28 and TRBJ1-4 gives the whole variable domain DVKVTQSSRYLVKRTGEKVFLECVQDMDHENMFWYRQDPGLGLRLIYFSYDVKMKEKGDIPEGYSVSREKKERFSLILESASTNQTSMYLCASSPRKGSATNEKLFFGSGTQLSVL.

The chain carries TRBV7-3 and TRBJ1-1; possible D gene TRBD1, 5 bases. V was clipped by 0 bases and J by 1 base, with 12 bases between them. CDR1 and CDR2 (germline): SGHTA, FQGTGA. There are 16 residues in the CDR3. CDR3 sequence: CASSLTGQVGNTEAFF. Here the CDR3 DNA reads TGTGCCAGCAGCTTAACGGGGCAGGTGGGGAACACTGAAGCTTTCTTT.

The V and J genes are TRBV5-1 and TRBJ1-5, with a tentative D call TRBD1 (6 bases). The length of the CDR3 is 15 residues. With 1 base removed from V and 4 bases from J, the gap between germline ends came to 12 bases. Germline CDR1 reads SGHRS; CDR2 reads YFSETQ. CDR3 sequence (DNA): TGCGCCAGCAGCTTGTTAGGGACATTAAATCAGCCCCAGCATTTT. Amino acids: CASSLLGTLNQPQHF.

DNA for the CDR3: TGTGCCAGCACCCCGGCGGGGCAGAACACCGGGGAGCTGTTTTTT. It specifies CASTPAGQNTGELFF. The chain couples TRBV5-4 to TRBJ2-2; tentatively, D is TRBD2 (6 bases). Germline V gives CDR1 SGHNT, CDR2 YYREEE (reference sequence). The CDR3 is 15 residues long. V was pared by 6 bases and J by 1 base, with 13 bases between.

This chain uses TRBV7-3 with TRBJ2-7; 12 bases align to TRBD2. V was pared by 6 bases and J by 1 base, with 4 bases of the junction left unmatched. The CDR3 runs 15 residues. Germline V gene lookup returns CDR1 SGHTA and CDR2 FQGTGA. CDR3 amino acids: CASSKTSGSSYEQYF. In DNA form, the CDR3 reads TGTGCCAGCAGTAAGACTAGCGGGAGTTCCTACGAGCAGTACTTC.

The V and J genes are TRBV9 and TRBJ2-7, with D possibly TRBD1 on 6 matching bases. Trimming took off 3 bases at V and 3 bases at J, with 16 bases between the two ends. Germline V gene data show CDR1 as SGDLS and CDR2 as YYNGEE. The CDR3 spans 15 residues. In DNA form, the CDR3 reads TGTGCCAGCAGCGCCGCACAGGGACCCTTCTACGAGCAGTACTTC. Amino acid sequence: CASSAAQGPFYEQYF.